A single sample gave rise to the 12 T cell receptor beta chains below, sequenced in a study of siplizumab effects on memory and regulatory T cells. TCRdb's copy holds only in-frame clones and misses some; the assay was immunoSEQ multiplex PCR. The table shows 110,000 or so clones, with 93% occurring only once. What was sequenced was non-Treg CD4+ T cells sorted from blood. The receptors come from a human donor in good health.

The V gene is TRBV4-3, the J gene TRBJ2-1, with D uncertain. The CDR3 sequence is 14 residues long. Trimming stripped 0 bases from V and 6 bases from J, with 9 bases between. Germline V gene lookup returns CDR1 LGHNA and CDR2 YSLEER. The CDR3 spells CASSQDGPGNEQFF. CDR3 DNA sequence: TGCGCCAGCAGCCAAGATGGCCCTGGCAATGAGCAGTTCTTC.

V gene TRBV5-4 combines with J gene TRBJ1-6; D gene ambiguous. Germline V CDR1 and CDR2: SGHNT, YYREEE (reference sequence). This CDR3 has 15 residues. Deletions cut 4 bases from V and 6 bases from J, with 14 bases between. The CDR3 loop is CASSNLQGANSPLHF. DNA of the CDR3: TGTGCCAGCAGCAATCTCCAAGGTGCTAATTCACCCCTCCACTTT.

The sample holds one count of this clone. The chain employs TRBV28 and TRBJ1-2, with D possibly matching TRBD1 (6 bases). V was shortened by 8 bases and J by 4 bases, with 11 bases between the two germline ends. This CDR3 comprises 12 residues. The germline V gene encodes CDR1 MDHEN and CDR2 SYDVKM. The CDR3 protein is CASVDSSYGYTF. The CDR3 bases are TGTGCCAGCGTGGACAGCTCCTATGGCTACACCTTC.

The chain has TRBV7-2 and TRBJ1-2, with D unresolved. Trimming left V 2 bases short and J 6 bases short, with 10 bases between. CDR1 is SGHTA and CDR2 is FQGNSA in the germline V gene. The CDR3 loop spans 13 amino acids. DNA of the CDR3: TGTGCCAGCAGCTTACAAGGGATTGATGGCTACACCTTC. This translates into CASSLQGIDGYTF.

The V call is TRBV6-5, the J call TRBJ1-2, with D perhaps matching TRBD1 (5 bases). The ends were cut back, 7 bases at V and 3 bases at J, with 15 bases in the middle. Germline CDR1 and CDR2: MNHEY and SVGAGI. The CDR3 is made up of 14 amino acids. The CDR3 spells CASNLNGGDYGYTF. DNA for the CDR3: TGTGCCAGCAACCTCAACGGGGGGGACTATGGCTACACCTTC.

The V gene is TRBV9, the J gene TRBJ1-2; 10 bases are shared with TRBD1. V lost 4 bases, J lost 6 bases, and 9 bases stayed unmatched. CDR3 length equals 15 residues. CDR1 and CDR2 from the germline V gene are SGDLS and YYNGEE. The CDR3: CASSSPGTGAHGYTF. The CDR3 region has the DNA TGTGCCAGCAGCTCTCCCGGGACAGGGGCCCATGGCTACACCTTC.

This clone occurred a few times. This sequence joins TRBV5-6 and TRBJ2-5, with 9 bases matching TRBD1. Looked up from germline, CDR1 is SGHDT and CDR2 is YYEEEE. The V and J ends lost 2 bases and 5 bases, in that order; junction bases with no gene match: 10. This CDR3 contains 16 residues. Here the CDR3 reads CASSLPGQGSSETQYF. CDR3 DNA sequence: TGTGCCAGCAGCTTACCCGGACAGGGGAGCAGTGAGACCCAGTACTTC.

The chain carries TRBV28 and TRBJ2-1; TRBD1 or TRBD2 may be the D gene (6 bases each). CDR3 length equals 12 residues. The ends were cut back, 7 bases at V and 9 bases at J, with 13 bases in the middle. Germline V CDR1 and CDR2: MDHEN, SYDVKM. The CDR3 loop reads CASIEGGGEQFF. The CDR3 nucleotides are TGTGCCAGCATAGAGGGGGGAGGTGAGCAGTTCTTC.

About this clone itself: The identical CDR3 is also encoded by other nucleotide sequences in the sample. The V gene is TRBV5-1, the J gene TRBJ2-7; 7 bases line up with TRBD1. The V and J ends lost 4 bases and 7 bases, in that order; junction bases with no gene match: 11. Germline-derived CDR1 and CDR2 are SGHRS and YFSETQ. There are 14 residues in the CDR3. DNA for the CDR3: TGCGCCAGCAGCCCAGGGACAGAGGGTGGGGAGCAGTACTTC. Its translation is CASSPGTEGGEQYF.

The J gene is TRBJ2-6, the V gene TRBV5-1, with D tentatively TRBD1 (6 bases). The germline V gene has CDR1 SGHRS and CDR2 YFSETQ. V was cut by 4 bases and J by 0 bases, with 11 bases left in between. This CDR3 has 16 residues. The CDR3 loop reads CASSLQGSSGANVLTF. The CDR3 nucleotides are TGCGCCAGCAGCCTCCAGGGGAGCTCTGGGGCCAACGTCCTGACTTTC.

This chain uses TRBV7-3 with TRBJ2-3; D possibly matches TRBD1 or TRBD2 (6 bases each). CDR1 and CDR2 (germline): SGHTA, FQGTGA. The CDR3 has 15 residues. V was pared by 3 bases and J by 0 bases, with 10 bases between. In nucleotides, the CDR3 is TGTGCCAGCAGCTTTAGGGGGGCCAGCACAGATACGCAGTATTTT. It yields the protein CASSFRGASTDTQYF.

The chain couples TRBV27 to TRBJ2-7, with 8 bases fitting TRBD1. The germline CDR1 and CDR2 sequences are MNHEY and SMNVEV (reference sequence). The trim removed 0 bases at V and 7 bases at J, leaving 5 bases unmatched. The CDR3 covers 14 residues. The CDR3 sequence: CASSLSAGGGEQYF. The CDR3 DNA sequence: TGTGCCAGCAGTTTATCGGCAGGGGGCGGTGAGCAGTACTTC.